This T cell receptor (beta chain) is drawn from a study of glioma-infiltrating T cells after dendritic cell vaccination. Input was about 2 ug genomic DNA, or all available if less. Measured with immunoSEQ multiplex PCR; TCRdb has only the in-frame clones, and not every one. The sample carries tens of thousands of clones, 87% recorded once. Noted time point: after dendritic cell vaccination, including at tumor progression/relapse. Only patients with spare fresh-frozen tumor and over two years of follow-up were included. CDR1 DFQATT and CDR2 SNEGSKA come from the germline V gene (reference sequence). The trim removed 6 bases at V and 10 bases at J, leaving 6 bases unmatched. The CDR3 is 11 amino acids. Broader study findings: Higher pretreatment TIL content predicted longer progression-free time and survival.

Comment on this clone: The antigen is unknown.

The V gene is TRBV20-1, the J gene TRBJ2-1; 7 nucleotides line up with TRBD2. The sequence was obtained from a human donor with glioblastoma. The sample in question was blood, obtained after dendritic cell vaccination. CDR3: CSAPGGSEQFF. The DNA of the CDR3 is TGCAGTGCCCCGGGGGGTTCAGAGCAGTTCTTC.